This T cell receptor beta chain is drawn from a study of beta chain features in type 1 diabetes. Expressed TCRB transcripts were sequenced after all isolated RNA was converted to cDNA. Roughly 3.6 million reads per sample on average were obtained from naive, central memory and regulatory T cell samples. The table came from immunoSEQ multiplex PCR; TCRdb's copy has only in-frame clones and leaves some out. Of about 900,000 clones in the sample, 15% to 20% are singletons; the top ten hold around 0.02%. A CD45RO/CCR7/CD25/CD127/CD95/CD27 panel sorted naive, central memory, regulatory and stem cell-like memory CD4+ cells. CDR3 length: 15 residues. Germline V lookup: CDR1 SGHDT, CDR2 YYEEEE. Between the trimmed V and J ends, which lost 4 bases and 0 bases, there was a span of 13 bases. This clone was seen only a few times. Its target is not known. General study results and limits: In comparison with healthy donors, patients had naive, central memory and Treg TCRB repertoires that appeared more similar. Overrepresentation of cells with high TCR expression could result from cDNA sequencing.

V gene TRBV5-6 combines with J gene TRBJ1-1, with unresolved D. The receptor's source is a woman younger than 35 in good health. Material: naive CD4+ T cells from blood. The CDR3 nucleotides read TGTGCCAGCAGCCTCGGACTGCTCCTGAACACTGAAGCTTTCTTT. Its protein product is CASSLGLLLNTEAFF.